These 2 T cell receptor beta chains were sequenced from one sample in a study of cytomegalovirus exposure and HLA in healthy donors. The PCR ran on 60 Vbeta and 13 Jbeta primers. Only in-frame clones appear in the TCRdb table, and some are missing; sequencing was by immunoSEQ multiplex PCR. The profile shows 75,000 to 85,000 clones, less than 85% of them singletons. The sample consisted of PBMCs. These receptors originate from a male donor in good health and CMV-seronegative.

The CDR3 DNA follows: TGTGCCAGCAGCCCGTCGGGGGGGAGCTATGGCTACACCTTC. Protein: CASSPSGGSYGYTF. The chain uses TRBV7-9 and TRBJ1-2; possible D gene TRBD1, 5 bases. Deletions cut 5 bases from V and 4 bases from J, with 14 bases between. Germline CDR1 reads SEHNR; CDR2 reads FQNEAQ (reference sequence). The CDR3 extends over 14 amino acids.

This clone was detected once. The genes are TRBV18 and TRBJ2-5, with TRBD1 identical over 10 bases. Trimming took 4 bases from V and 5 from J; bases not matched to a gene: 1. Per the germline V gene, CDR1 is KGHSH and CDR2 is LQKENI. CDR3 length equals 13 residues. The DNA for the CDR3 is TGTGCCAGCTCACTGGGACAGGGGGAGACCCAGTACTTC. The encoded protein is CASSLGQGETQYF.